A selection of T cell receptor beta chains follows, all from one sample in a study of T cell responses to AZD1222 COVID-19 vaccine. Generated by immunoSEQ multiplex PCR, the TCRdb table keeps only in-frame clones and is missing some. The sample lists roughly 150,000 clones, roughly nine tenths occurring once. Sequencing was performed on peripheral blood, taken 28 days after the second AZD1222 dose. Every receptor here comes from an adult who received the AZD1222 COVID-19 vaccine. Both conserved end residues are part of each CDR3. The order of the fields is J gene, V gene, D gene, clone size, CDR3 length, CDR3 DNA, CDR3 protein. The D gene is left open where the match is weak. Clone size is given for some rows only: seen once, a few or many times, or a class if the clone is expanded.

TRBJ1-1	TRBV19	.	.	11	TGTGCCAGTAGTATAGGTAGGGAAGCTTTCTTT	CASSIGREAFF
TRBJ2-3	TRBV13	.	.	11	TGTGCCAGCAGCTTACGAGATACGCAGTATTTT	CASSLRDTQYF
TRBJ1-1	TRBV3-1/TRBV3-2	.	.	15	TGTGCCAGCAGCCCCACGGGGACCGAGAACACTGAAGCTTTCTTT	CASSPTGTENTEAFF
TRBJ2-5	TRBV7-9	TRBD2	.	17	TGTGCCAGCAGCCCAACTAGCGGGGGCCTCTTTTGGGAGACCCAGTACTTC	CASSPTSGGLFWETQYF
TRBJ1-1	TRBV5-1	TRBD1	.	14	TGCGCCAGCAGCTTTACAGGGGGAATAACTGAAGCTTTCTTT	CASSFTGGITEAFF
TRBJ2-1	TRBV30	.	.	14	TGTGCCCACGAGGGGAACCCACGTTACAATGAGCAGTTCTTC	CAHEGNPRYNEQFF
TRBJ2-7	TRBV2	.	.	14	TGTGCCAGCACCAGAGAGTATGCAGGCTACGAGCAGTACTTC	CASTREYAGYEQYF
TRBJ1-2	TRBV7-2	TRBD1	.	13	TGTGCCAGCAGTCTACAGGGGAACTATGGCTACACCTTC	CASSLQGNYGYTF
TRBJ1-3	TRBV2	TRBD1	.	18	TGTGCCAGCAATCCGGGACAGGGGGCCCTTTCCTCTGGAAACACCATATATTTT	CASNPGQGALSSGNTIYF
TRBJ2-5	TRBV7-8	TRBD2	.	15	TGTGCCAGCAGCCCAGTTGGGACTAGCCGAGAGACCCAGTACTTC	CASSPVGTSRETQYF
TRBJ2-7	TRBV5-6	.	.	13	TGTGCCAGCAGCCTATCCGGGACCTACGAGCAGTACTTC	CASSLSGTYEQYF
TRBJ1-2	TRBV24-1	.	.	14	TGTGCCACCAGTGAGCGGGCCGCGGGCTATGGCTACACCTTC	CATSERAAGYGYTF
TRBJ2-1	TRBV7-3	TRBD2	once	15	TGTGCCAGCAGCTACGGACTAGCGCCGTACAATGAGCAGTTCTTC	CASSYGLAPYNEQFF
TRBJ2-5	TRBV7-6	.	.	12	TGTGCCAGCAGCTTAAGGTTGGAGACCCAGTACTTC	CASSLRLETQYF
TRBJ2-2	TRBV9	.	.	13	TGTGCCAGCAGCGTAGGGCCCACCGGGGAGCTGTTTTTT	CASSVGPTGELFF
TRBJ2-1	TRBV9	TRBD1	.	15	TGTGCCAGCAGCCAGCGGACAGGCTTTTACAATGAGCAGTTCTTC	CASSQRTGFYNEQFF
TRBJ2-3	TRBV3-1/TRBV3-2	TRBD2	.	16	TGTGCCAGCAGCCAAGCGGTCGGGGGGAGCACAGATACGCAGTATTTT	CASSQAVGGSTDTQYF
TRBJ1-1	TRBV6-5	.	.	14	TGTGCCAGCCAAGACAGAATAATGAACACTGAAGCTTTCTTT	CASQDRIMNTEAFF
TRBJ1-1	TRBV5-1	.	.	14	TGCGCCAGCAGCTTGGAACTGGGTGAAACTGAAGCTTTCTTT	CASSLELGETEAFF
TRBJ2-4	TRBV5-1	.	.	17	TGCGCCAGCAGCTCTCACGCAGGGGGGGCGGCCAAAAACATTCAGTACTTC	CASSSHAGGAAKNIQYF
TRBJ2-1	TRBV5-1	.	.	15	TGCGCCAGCAGCTTCGTTCTAGCGCCCGACAATGAGCAGTTCTTC	CASSFVLAPDNEQFF
TRBJ2-6	TRBV24-1	TRBD2	.	15	TGTGCCACCTCATGGGGGGGGTCTGGGGCCAACGTCCTGACTTTC	CATSWGGSGANVLTF
TRBJ1-1	TRBV11-2	.	.	14	TGTGCCAGCAGCTTAGAGAGGGGGAGAACTGAAGCTTTCTTT	CASSLERGRTEAFF
TRBJ2-1	TRBV4-1	TRBD1	.	16	TGCGCCAGCAGCCGCTCGGACAGGGGGGCTTACAATGAGCAGTTCTTC	CASSRSDRGAYNEQFF